Detailed here is one TCR beta chain. Its matching antigen is unknown. The data were obtained in a study of OX40 agonist ivuxolimab in advanced cancers. At the level of the study: The treatment was a fully human IgG2 OX40 agonist, ivuxolimab. The study's findings and limits: Dosing at 0.1 to 3.0 mg/kg was accompanied by clonal expansion of CD4+ and CD8+ blood T cells by week 6. Among expanded peripheral T cells, antigen specificity went undetermined.

The germline V and J ends were trimmed by 4 bases and 6 bases, with 20 bases remaining between them. Germline CDR1 and CDR2: SGHDT and YYEEEE. This CDR3 contains 15 residues. With baseline, cycle 4 day 1, and cycle 7 day 1 as timepoints, blood was sampled. Method: immunoSEQ multiplex PCR; TCRdb's copy keeps in-frame clones and lacks some. The sample carries 72,000 or so clones, roughly 87% recorded once. The chain recombines TRBV5-6 with TRBJ2-7; a possible D gene is TRBD1 (6 bases). The sample in question was CD4+ or CD8+ T cells sorted from blood, obtained in a trial of the OX40 agonist ivuxolimab. This TCR derives from an adult with an advanced solid tumor such as melanoma, head and neck, liver or kidney cancer. CDR3 protein: CASSPGQGQVGEQYF. The DNA for the CDR3 is TGTGCCAGCAGCCCCGGTCAGGGGCAGGTGGGCGAGCAGTACTTC.